This record concerns one TCR beta chain sequence. The data were obtained in a study of shared clonotypes between healthy human individuals. Only in-frame clones appear in the TCRdb table, and some are missing; sequencing was by immunoSEQ multiplex PCR. The repertoire holds 950,000 to 1,100,000 clones, with more than 60% as singletons. J lost 9 bases, V lost 3 bases, and 9 bases had no gene match. Germline V gene lookup returns CDR1 SEHNR and CDR2 FQNEAQ (reference sequence). This CDR3 is built from 15 residues. The TCR comes from a man between 18 and 35 years old in good health. This chain joins TRBV7-9 and TRBJ2-1, with TRBD1 identical over 9 bases. Sequencing input: memory CD4+ T cells sorted from blood. Subset denoted: CD45RA-negative fraction. DNA of the CDR3: TGTGCCAGCAGCTTGCTGGGGACAGGGTACGGTGAGCAGTTCTTC. It translates to CASSLLGTGYGEQFF.